This entry lists 32 T cell receptor beta chains sequenced from one sample in a study of shared T cell receptors in the human thymus (dated by TCRdb to about 2021). Receptor libraries were prepared by the immunoSEQ multiplex PCR assay. The table was pulled from immuneACCESS by TCRdb, which kept in-frame rearrangements only. Such tables lose some clones; where checked, under half of the loss comes from unresolved V genes, and the rest has no known cause. A total of hundreds of thousands of clones appear in this sample, around 87% of them only once. The biggest ten clones account for 0.0094% of the sample. Separately, the same data were catalogued under a study of human thymus T cells.

Specimen: thymocytes. The receptors here all came from a boy under two years old with a congenital heart defect. Donor details come from another sample of the same person, matched by shared clones.

The chain recombines TRBV5-1 with TRBJ2-7, with D perhaps TRBD2 (6 bases). The CDR3 consists of 22 residues. Trimming stripped 2 bases from V and 5 bases from J, with 38 bases between. Looked up from germline, CDR1 is SGHRS and CDR2 is YFSETQ. The CDR3 sequence: CASSFQSVGREVGPPVYHEQYF. The DNA of the CDR3 is TGCGCCAGCAGCTTTCAATCGGTCGGGAGAGAAGTAGGTCCACCTGTATATCACGAGCAGTACTTC.

The chain joins TRBV5-6 to TRBJ1-1, with a weak D call TRBD1 (5 bases). The CDR3 is 13 amino acids. Trimming took 8 bases from V and 1 from J, leaving 12 bases between them. The germline V gene encodes CDR1 SGHDT and CDR2 YYEEEE. CDR3 DNA sequence: TGTGCCAGTACCAGGGAGGGGAACACTGAAGCTTTCTTT. Protein product: CASTREGNTEAFF.

The gene calls are TRBV10-3 and TRBJ1-6; unclear D gene. The CDR3 is 14 amino acids. Germline V gene sequence: CDR1 ENHRY, CDR2 SYGVKD. Trimming took off 10 bases at V and 7 bases at J, with 17 bases between the two ends. The CDR3 coding sequence is TGTGCCACGAAAACTAGCGGCCGGAATTCACCCCTCCACTTT. This encodes CATKTSGRNSPLHF.

Points on this clone: At one end the junction does not follow the germline gene, possibly because of a read error. This rearrangement joins TRBV14 to TRBJ1-3; 7 positions match TRBD1. CDR3 size: 16 residues. Germline V gene lookup returns CDR1 SGHDN and CDR2 FVKESK. In DNA, the CDR3 is TGTGCCGGCAGCCAAACGCCGACAGGGTTTGGAAACACCATATATTTT. Amino acids: CAGSQTPTGFGNTIYF.

The gene calls are TRBV4-1 and TRBJ1-5; 8 nucleotides match TRBD1. The V gene's germline CDR1 is MGHRA and CDR2 YSYEKL. Unmatched junction bases numbered 10, after V lost 3 bases and J lost 3 bases. The CDR3 spans 17 residues. The chain's CDR3 is CASSHTDREPYNQPQHF. The CDR3 coding sequence is TGCGCCAGCAGCCACACGGACAGGGAACCGTACAATCAGCCCCAGCATTTT.

V gene TRBV7-9 combines with J gene TRBJ1-2; no definite D call. V lost 8 bases and J lost 2, with 12 bases in between. CDR1 and CDR2 from the germline V gene are SEHNR and FQNEAQ (reference sequence). This CDR3 contains 13 residues. Here the CDR3 reads CASALSGNYGYTF. CDR3 DNA: TGTGCCAGCGCCCTTTCGGGGAACTATGGCTACACCTTC.

The chain employs TRBV28 and TRBJ1-5; 9 bases line up with TRBD1. This CDR3 is 18 amino acids long. J gave up 5 bases and V 5 bases, and 16 bases lay outside the gene matches. CDR1 MDHEN and CDR2 SYDVKM come from the germline V gene. CDR3 DNA: TGTGCCAGCAGTCCAACCGGGACAGGGTTGCAGGGCGATCAGCCCCAGCATTTT. As protein: CASSPTGTGLQGDQPQHF.

V usage is TRBV29-1 and J usage is TRBJ2-7; TRBD2 agrees at 9 bases. Germline CDR1 SQVTM, CDR2 ANQGSEA. The CDR3 has 17 amino acids. Unmatched junction bases numbered 19, after V lost 4 bases and J lost 6 bases. For the CDR3, the DNA is TGCAGCGTTGTTATGAGTAGCGGGGGCAGATCTGTTCTCGAGCAGTACTTC. Its protein product is CSVVMSSGGRSVLEQYF.

This clone showed up just once. J is TRBJ2-3 and V is TRBV11-2, with D maybe TRBD2 (6 bases). Germline-derived CDR1 and CDR2 are SGHAT and FQNNGV. Trimming left V 0 bases short and J 8 bases short, with 15 bases between. This CDR3 comprises 15 residues. CDR3 sequence (DNA): TGTGCCAGCAGCTTAGAATCCGGGAGCTTGGGTACGCAGTATTTT. Translation gives CASSLESGSLGTQYF.

This sequence joins TRBV28 and TRBJ1-2; D unresolved. Germline loops: CDR1 MDHEN, CDR2 SYDVKM. V lost 4 bases to trimming and J lost 6 bases, with 3 bases between them. The CDR3 is 10 amino acids. The CDR3 DNA reads as TGTGCCAGCAGTTCAAATGGCTACACCTTC. Its protein product is CASSSNGYTF.

The genes are TRBV5-5 and TRBJ2-1; possible D gene TRBD1, 5 bases. The CDR3 is 14 amino acids. Germline loops: CDR1 SGHKS, CDR2 YYEKEE (reference sequence). Deletions cut 0 bases from V and 14 bases from J, with 18 bases between. CDR3: CASSLGQGLAQEFF. The CDR3 DNA is TGTGCCAGCAGCTTGGGCCAGGGTCTGGCGCAGGAGTTCTTC.

This chain uses TRBV5-1 with TRBJ2-5, with 9 bases lining up with TRBD1. The ends lost 7 bases at V and 5 bases at J; junction bases unmatched: 0. The CDR3 contains 11 residues. The germline V gene encodes CDR1 SGHRS and CDR2 YFSETQ. In DNA, the CDR3 is TGCGCCAGCGGGACAGGGGAGACCCAGTACTTC. It is translated as CASGTGETQYF.

This clone was observed a few times. The chain employs TRBV28 and TRBJ1-1; 11 bases fit TRBD1. Per the germline V gene, CDR1 is MDHEN and CDR2 is SYDVKM. The CDR3 is made up of 16 amino acids. V was pared by 5 bases and J by 5 bases, with 10 bases of the junction left unmatched. As DNA, the CDR3 is TGTGCCAGCAGTATACCCGGGACAGGGGGGAGAACTGAAGCTTTCTTT. This sequence encodes CASSIPGTGGRTEAFF.

This clone was recorded only once. This chain uses TRBV11-2 with TRBJ2-1; 15 bases align to TRBD2. The CDR3 is 18 amino acids. The germline V gene encodes CDR1 SGHAT and CDR2 FQNNGV. V lost 4 bases and J lost 3; bases outside the gene matches: 7. The CDR3 nucleotides are TGTGCCAGCAGCTCCGGACTAGCGGGAGGGTCAGGCTACAATGAGCAGTTCTTC. This sequence encodes CASSSGLAGGSGYNEQFF.

With respect to this clone: Other DNA sequences in this sample translate to the same CDR3. This chain links TRBV7-2 with TRBJ2-7, with TRBD2 matching over 15 bases. There are 16 residues in the CDR3. The germline gives CDR1 SGHTA, CDR2 FQGNSA. The V and J ends lost 3 bases and 2 bases, in that order; junction bases with no gene match: 2. CDR3 sequence: CASSLGLAGGTYEQYF. CDR3 DNA sequence: TGTGCCAGCAGCTTGGGACTAGCGGGGGGAACCTACGAGCAGTACTTC.

This chain connects TRBV29-1 to TRBJ1-3; D is unclear. V lost 1 base to trimming and J lost 1 base, with 8 bases between them. CDR3 size: 14 residues. Per the germline V gene, CDR1 is SQVTM and CDR2 is ANQGSEA. The DNA of the CDR3 is TGCAGCGTTGAAGTGGCGGCATCTGGAAACACCATATATTTT. This sequence encodes CSVEVAASGNTIYF.

The chain links TRBV2 to TRBJ2-5; the match to TRBD1 covers 8 bases. Germline trimming cut 6 bases from V and 5 bases from J; bases unmatched to any gene: 8. Germline V gene sequence: CDR1 SNHLY, CDR2 FYNNEI. The CDR3 length is 14 residues. The CDR3 region is CASRPGQGRETQYF. The CDR3 region has the DNA TGTGCCAGCAGACCCGGACAGGGTAGGGAGACCCAGTACTTC.

This chain joins TRBV6-5 and TRBJ2-1, with D unclear. Germline V gene lookup returns CDR1 MNHEY and CDR2 SVGAGI. With 6 bases removed from V and 6 bases from J, the gap between germline ends came to 6 bases. The CDR3 runs to 11 residues. In DNA form, the CDR3 reads TGTGCCAGCAGCCCGGGCAATGAGCAGTTCTTC. Residues: CASSPGNEQFF.

The CDR3 reads CASSSLDRQEDSGNTIYF. CDR3 nucleotides: TGTGCCAGCAGTTCCCTAGACAGGCAAGAAGACTCTGGAAACACCATATATTTT. The chain joins TRBV28 to TRBJ1-3; D perhaps matches TRBD1 (6 bases). There are 18 residues in the CDR3. Per the germline V gene, CDR1 is MDHEN and CDR2 is SYDVKM. V lost 4 bases to trimming and J lost 0 bases, with 19 bases between them.

The chain is built from TRBV5-6 and TRBJ2-2, with 10 positions matching TRBD2. J gave up 3 bases and V 3 bases, and 5 bases lay outside the gene matches. Germline CDR1 is SGHDT and CDR2 is YYEEEE. CDR3 length equals 16 residues. The CDR3 sequence: CASSSPSGSHTGELFF. CDR3 sequence (DNA): TGTGCCAGCAGCTCTCCTAGCGGGAGCCACACCGGGGAGCTGTTTTTT.

Remarks on this clone: Distinct nucleotide sequences in the sample also encode this CDR3. The J gene is TRBJ1-6, the V gene TRBV6-5, with 9 bases matching TRBD1. This CDR3 is built from 14 residues. Trimming removed 7 bases from V and 8 bases from J; junction bases left unmatched: 6. Germline V gene lookup returns CDR1 MNHEY and CDR2 SVGAGI. The CDR3 DNA reads TGTGCCAGCAAGGGGGACAGGGTATATTCACCCCTCCACTTT. It is translated as CASKGDRVYSPLHF.

The chain links TRBV30 to TRBJ2-7; TRBD2 aligns across 8 bases. Trimming took 2 bases from V and 1 from J; bases not matched to a gene: 4. The CDR3 has 14 residues. CDR1 is GTSNPN and CDR2 is SVGIG in the germline V gene (reference sequence). The CDR3 nucleotides read TGTGCCTGGAGTACCGGCGGGGGGTCCTACGAGCAGTACTTC. Translation: CAWSTGGGSYEQYF.

This clone was picked up one time. The chain joins TRBV11-1 to TRBJ1-2; TRBD1 matches 12 bases. The germline V gene encodes CDR1 SGHAT and CDR2 FQDESV (reference sequence). CDR3 length equals 17 residues. V trimming: 5 bases; J trimming: 3 bases; junction bases outside the gene matches: 10. The CDR3 sequence: CASSVKGTGGEDYGYTF. The CDR3 DNA reads as TGTGCCAGCAGCGTTAAAGGGACAGGGGGCGAGGACTATGGCTACACCTTC.

The gene calls are TRBV12-5 and TRBJ1-1, with no clear D. Per germline, CDR1 LGHNT and CDR2 FRNRAP. CDR3 size: 16 residues. The V gene lost 2 bases and the J gene lost 4 bases, with 17 bases spanning the gap. CDR3 region: CASGLRRGRTCTEAFF. The CDR3 region has the DNA TGTGCTAGTGGTTTGAGGCGGGGTCGTACGTGCACTGAAGCTTTCTTT.

This rearrangement joins TRBV29-1 to TRBJ2-3; D unclear. The ends were cut back, 0 bases at V and 2 bases at J, with 6 bases in the middle. The CDR3 spans 13 residues. Germline V gene lookup returns CDR1 SQVTM and CDR2 ANQGSEA. As DNA, the CDR3 is TGCAGCGTTGAAGACTACTTCACAGATACGCAGTATTTT. It encodes CSVEDYFTDTQYF.

The chain has TRBV5-4 and TRBJ2-2; maybe TRBD1 (5 bases). This CDR3 has 12 residues. Germline V CDR1 and CDR2: SGHNT, YYREEE (reference sequence). V was shortened by 8 bases and J by 3 bases, with 8 bases between the two germline ends. DNA of the CDR3: TGTGCCAGTCAGGGCGACACCGGGGAGCTGTTTTTT. This gives the protein CASQGDTGELFF.

The CDR3 reads CASSEQRQGIDEQYF. CDR3 in DNA: TGTGCCAGCAGTGAACAACGACAGGGAATCGACGAGCAGTACTTC. The chain has TRBV6-1 and TRBJ2-7; the match to TRBD1 covers 7 bases. The germline V gene encodes CDR1 MNHNS and CDR2 SASEGT. This CDR3 spans 15 amino acids. The V and J ends lost 2 bases and 5 bases, in that order; junction bases with no gene match: 9.

This chain joins TRBV28 and TRBJ2-3; 9 bases fit TRBD2. Trimming removed 3 bases from V and 4 bases from J; junction bases left unmatched: 5. The CDR3 sequence is 15 residues long. Germline CDR1 and CDR2: MDHEN and SYDVKM. CDR3 region: CASSFFAGGPDTQYF. The CDR3 DNA reads as TGTGCCAGCAGTTTTTTTGCGGGAGGGCCAGATACGCAGTATTTT.

The chain employs TRBV5-6 and TRBJ2-5, with TRBD1 as a possible D gene (6 bases). The CDR3 sequence is 14 residues long. With 1 base removed from V and 2 bases from J, the gap between germline ends came to 9 bases. The germline V gene has CDR1 SGHDT and CDR2 YYEEEE. The CDR3: CASSLRQAQETQYF. Here the CDR3 DNA reads TGTGCCAGCAGCTTGAGACAGGCACAAGAGACCCAGTACTTC.

The chain uses TRBV6-5 and TRBJ2-2; 7 nucleotides align to TRBD1. Germline values: CDR1 MNHEY, CDR2 SVGAGI. The CDR3 spans 15 residues. The V and J ends lost 7 bases and 5 bases, in that order; junction bases with no gene match: 10. CDR3 in amino acids: CASTYRGRKTGELFF. The CDR3 nucleotides read TGTGCCAGCACCTACAGGGGAAGAAAAACCGGGGAGCTGTTTTTT.

V usage is TRBV28 and J usage is TRBJ1-3; 7 bases match TRBD1. The CDR3 covers 17 residues. V lost 9 bases to trimming and J lost 0 bases; unmatched junction nucleotides: 14. Germline V CDR1 and CDR2: MDHEN, SYDVKM. CDR3 in DNA: TGTGCCAGTACCAAGCCCGGACAGGACCTCTCTGGAAACACCATATATTTT. It is translated as CASTKPGQDLSGNTIYF.

The V and J genes are TRBV7-6 and TRBJ2-2; D is perhaps TRBD1 (5 bases). The CDR3 spans 13 residues. The V gene lost 6 bases and the J gene lost 7 bases, with 12 bases spanning the gap. Germline CDR1 is SGHVS and CDR2 is FNYEAQ. The CDR3 DNA reads TGTGCCAGCAGTACAGGTCTCGGCGGGGAGCTGTTTTTT. Its protein product is CASSTGLGGELFF.